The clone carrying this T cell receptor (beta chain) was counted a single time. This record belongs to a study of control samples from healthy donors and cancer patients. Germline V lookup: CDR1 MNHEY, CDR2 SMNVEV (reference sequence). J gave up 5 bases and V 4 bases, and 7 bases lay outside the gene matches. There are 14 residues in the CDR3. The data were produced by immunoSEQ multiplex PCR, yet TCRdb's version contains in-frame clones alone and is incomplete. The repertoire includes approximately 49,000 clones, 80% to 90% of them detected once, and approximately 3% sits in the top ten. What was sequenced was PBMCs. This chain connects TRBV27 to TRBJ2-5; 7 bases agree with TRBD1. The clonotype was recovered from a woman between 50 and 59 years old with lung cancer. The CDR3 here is CASSYRGLKETQYF. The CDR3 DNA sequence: TGTGCCAGCAGTTACAGGGGCTTGAAGGAGACCCAGTACTTC.